Listed below are T cell receptor beta chains from one sample, sequenced in a study of cytomegalovirus exposure and HLA in healthy donors. Profiling relied on immunoSEQ multiplex PCR, and the TCRdb table lists in-frame clones only, not all of them. The table includes over 150,000 clones, 55% to 70% detected once. The sequenced sample was PBMCs. These receptor sequences come from a woman in her thirties or forties in good health and CMV-seropositive. Each CDR3 is given with its conserved first and last residue.

V gene	CDR3 length	J gene	CDR3 protein
TRBV7-2	14	TRBJ2-5	CASSLVGSMETQYF
TRBV9	11	TRBJ2-1	CASSQTSEQFF
TRBV7-7	13	TRBJ1-1	CASSSQENTEAFF
TRBV18	16	TRBJ2-1	CASSGGQSSSYNEQFF
TRBV27	14	TRBJ1-2	CASSFTGGAKGYTF
TRBV6-5	15	TRBJ2-7	CASRPGTVLSYEQYF
TRBV4-2	15	TRBJ2-1	CASSQELTSANEQFF
TRBV5-1	21	TRBJ1-2	CASSLGDRETKGRYDGYGYTF
TRBV19	14	.	CASSRQESSYEQYF
TRBV25-1	15	TRBJ2-5	CASSDPRLREETQYF
TRBV13	14	TRBJ1-4	CASSLGQGIEKLFF
TRBV6-5	14	TRBJ1-1	CATKADSMNTEAFF
TRBV9	15	TRBJ2-5	CASSASGGVQETQYF
TRBV11-2	15	TRBJ2-1	CASRSDRSSYNEQFF
TRBV28	14	TRBJ1-4	CASRGTGRNEKLFF
TRBV7-6	15	TRBJ2-7	CASSGGLAGNYEQYF
TRBV6-5	16	TRBJ2-3	CASSYSASGGGDTQYF
TRBV6-6	14	TRBJ1-3	CASSVTVSGNTIYF
TRBV6-5	15	TRBJ1-5	CASSYSGQLNQPQNF
TRBV6-5	11	TRBJ2-1	CASSIGDEQFF
TRBV28	13	TRBJ1-2	CASSLQGIYGYTF
TRBV7-2	14	TRBJ2-7	CASSLEGGGYEQYF
TRBV5-8	12	TRBJ1-1	CASSRGGAEAFF
TRBV7-2	16	TRBJ1-5	CASSRGGFGGNQPQHF
TRBV2	13	TRBJ2-7	CASRRQGYYEQYF
TRBV5-6	14	TRBJ1-3	CASSLQGPGNTIYF
TRBV7-8	14	TRBJ2-7	CASSSVQGGYEQYF
TRBV19	15	TRBJ2-2	CASSVVAGDTGELFF
TRBV7-2	14	TRBJ2-7	CASSLARVSYEQYF
TRBV6-5	15	TRBJ2-1	CASSYSTIGYNEQFF
TRBV6-6	14	TRBJ2-1	CASRTGMSYNEQFF
TRBV29-1	15	TRBJ2-1	CSVEGGRGYYNEQFF